The clone carrying this T cell receptor (beta chain) has a count of ten or more. This entry is derived from a study of breast tumors, draining lymph nodes, adjacent tissues. TCRdb passed the multiplex PCR reads through MiXCR, listing each CDR3 protein once. Found here are some 130,000 distinct CDR3 sequences, about 20% of them singletons; the top ten hold less than 4.5%. This CDR3 spans 12 amino acids. Trimming took off 5 bases at V and 3 bases at J, with 8 bases between the two ends. Germline CDR1 WSHSY, CDR2 SAAADI. Samples came from axillary lymph nodes draining the breast cancer. Input material: axillary lymph node tissue. This chain links TRBV10-2 with TRBJ2-7; D is perhaps TRBD2 (5 bases). This receptor was obtained from a female donor with breast cancer. Some clones in this sample may be carry-over from other donors' samples. CDR3 coding DNA: TGCGCCAGCAGTTATGAGGGCTACGAGCAGTACTTC. Protein sequence: CASSYEGYEQYF.